The 17 T cell receptor beta chains below were found in one sample sequenced in a study of response to subunit inactivated influenza vaccine. TCRdb independently ran MiXCR on the RT-PCR reads; one entry per CDR3 protein. Here the sample spans 860,000 or so distinct CDR3 sequences, 20% to 25% being singletons. Source: PBMCs from blood, taken roughly 5 days after vaccination. These receptor sequences come from a man between 45 and 60 years old who received an inactivated influenza vaccine.

Comment on this clonotype: A much more abundant neighbour one base away suggests this may be a read error. The rearrangement links TRBV20-1 to TRBJ1-2; 8 bases align to TRBD1. Germline V gene data show CDR1 as DFQATT and CDR2 as SNEGSKA (reference sequence). The CDR3 spans 12 residues. The CDR3 sequence is CSAADRGWGYNF. CDR3 coding DNA: TGCAGTGCAGCAGACAGGGGATGGGGCTACAACTTC.

The rearrangement uses TRBV20-1 and TRBJ2-5, with D perhaps TRBD2 (5 bases). The CDR3 runs 14 residues. V was shortened by 1 base and J by 5 bases, with 14 bases between the two germline ends. The germline gives CDR1 DFQATT, CDR2 SNEGSKA (reference sequence). The CDR3 spells CSARVGRTGETQYF. CDR3 bases: TGCAGTGCTAGAGTGGGCCGAACGGGGGAGACCCAGTACTTC.

The gene calls are TRBV11-2 and TRBJ1-1, with unresolved D. The germline V gene has CDR1 SGHAT and CDR2 FQNNGV. V was trimmed by 1 base and J by 8 bases, leaving 14 bases between them. The CDR3 is 14 residues long. CDR3 sequence: CASSLVTLSGEAFF. The CDR3 DNA reads TGTGCCAGCAGCTTAGTAACGTTGAGTGGAGAAGCTTTCTTT.

The chain uses TRBV11-3 and TRBJ2-2; D gene uncertain. CDR1 and CDR2 from the germline V gene are SGHNT and YENEEA. V lost 0 bases and J 7 bases, leaving 6 bases between the germline ends. This CDR3 is built from 13 residues. CDR3 DNA: TGTGCCAGCAGCTTAGATCATGACGGGGAGCTGTTTTTT. As protein: CASSLDHDGELFF.

The chain joins TRBV28 to TRBJ1-5; the D is unclear. V was shortened by 6 bases and J by 5 bases, with 14 bases between the two germline ends. This CDR3 contains 14 residues. Germline CDR1 reads MDHEN; CDR2 reads SYDVKM. Written as DNA, the CDR3 is TGTGCCAGCAGAGTCGTTCAAGGCCATCAGCCCCAGCATTTT. Translation gives CASRVVQGHQPQHF.

The J gene is TRBJ2-3, the V gene TRBV29-1; D assignment may be TRBD1 or TRBD2 (5 bases each). CDR1 is SQVTM and CDR2 is ANQGSEA in the germline V gene. V shed 4 bases and J shed 2 bases, with 19 bases lying between them. This CDR3 spans 16 amino acids. CDR3 DNA: TGCAGCGTTGCAGGGTCCGGGGCTCTTCCCACAGATACGCAGTATTTT. This encodes CSVAGSGALPTDTQYF.

The gene calls are TRBV18 and TRBJ2-5, with D maybe TRBD1 (6 bases). Trimming left V 3 bases short and J 5 bases short, with 16 bases between. Germline V CDR1 and CDR2: KGHSH, LQKENI. This CDR3 has 15 residues. The CDR3 protein is CASSPTAGVRETQYF. The CDR3 bases are TGTGCCAGCTCACCCACCGCAGGGGTACGGGAGACCCAGTACTTC.

This clonotype was detected a few times. DNA for the CDR3: TGTGCCAGCGGCGAGTGGTACTCTGGAAACACCATATATTTT. This translates into CASGEWYSGNTIYF. J is TRBJ1-3 and V is TRBV5-6; no definite D call. Germline V gives CDR1 SGHDT, CDR2 YYEEEE. CDR3 length: 14 residues. Between the trimmed V and J ends, which lost 7 bases and 0 bases, there was a span of 11 bases.

The chain couples TRBV29-1 to TRBJ2-7; D unclear. Trimming cost V 6 bases and J 5 bases, with 20 bases left between them. The CDR3 runs to 14 residues. In germline, CDR1 is SQVTM, CDR2 ANQGSEA. This CDR3 reads CSVPKGIGFDEQYF. The DNA of the CDR3 is TGCAGCGTCCCAAAAGGTATAGGGTTCGACGAGCAGTACTTC.

This clonotype came up a few times. V usage is TRBV30 and J usage is TRBJ2-1, with 9 positions matching TRBD1. This CDR3 spans 13 amino acids. Per germline, CDR1 GTSNPN and CDR2 SVGIG (reference sequence). Trimming cost V 7 bases and J 3 bases; bases outside gene matches: 4. The CDR3, as DNA: TGTGCCTCGTCGGGACAGGGCTACAATGAGCAGTTCTTC. This sequence encodes CASSGQGYNEQFF.

The CDR3 DNA sequence: TGCAGTGCTAAGGACATACCGAACACTGAAGCTTTCTTT. Residues: CSAKDIPNTEAFF. The V gene is TRBV20-1, the J gene TRBJ1-1; perhaps TRBD1 as D (5 bases). This CDR3 comprises 13 residues. The V gene lost 4 bases and the J gene lost 1 base, with 10 bases spanning the gap. The germline gives CDR1 DFQATT, CDR2 SNEGSKA (reference sequence).

The chain is built from TRBV4-3 and TRBJ2-1; 9 bases fit TRBD1. Germline lookup yields CDR1 LGHNA and CDR2 YSLEER. The CDR3 runs to 16 residues. The V gene end was trimmed by 1 base and the J gene end by 3 bases; junction bases not matched to a gene: 4. The CDR3: CASSQADRGFYNEQFF. In DNA, the CDR3 is TGCGCCAGCAGCCAAGCGGACAGGGGCTTCTACAATGAGCAGTTCTTC.

This clonotype has a handful of counts. V and J are TRBV5-1 and TRBJ1-3; no definite D call. From germline, CDR1 is SGHRS and CDR2 YFSETQ. V was shortened by 6 bases and J by 0 bases, with 10 bases between the two germline ends. The CDR3 spans 14 residues. The CDR3 coding sequence is TGCGCCAGCAAGCTCGGAGACTCTGGAAACACCATATATTTT. The encoded protein is CASKLGDSGNTIYF. Based on the CDR3 plus reference TRBV5-1 and TRBJ1-3, the full variable domain is KAGVTQTPRYLIKTRGQQVTLSCSPISGHRSVSWYQQTPGQGLQFLFEYFSETQRNKGNFPGRFSGRQFSNSRSEMNVSTLELGDSALYLCASKLGDSGNTIYFGEGSWLTVV.

This chain connects TRBV5-6 to TRBJ2-1, with D possibly being TRBD2 (7 bases). The CDR3 covers 13 residues. Germline values: CDR1 SGHDT, CDR2 YYEEEE. Trimming left V 7 bases short and J 14 bases short, with 22 bases between. CDR3 sequence reads: CASGTGGLWVEFF. The CDR3 DNA follows: TGTGCCAGCGGCACGGGGGGCCTCTGGGTGGAGTTCTTC.

V and J are TRBV6-1 and TRBJ2-1; TRBD2 matches 12 bases. CDR1 and CDR2 (germline): MNHNS, SASEGT. Trimming cost V 6 bases and J 0 bases; bases outside gene matches: 3. The CDR3 is made up of 16 amino acids. The CDR3 nucleotides read TGTGCCAGCAGCCGGACTAGCGGGACCTCCTACAATGAGCAGTTCTTC. It encodes CASSRTSGTSYNEQFF.

Only one count was recorded for this clonotype. CDR3 protein: CASSAGLVGLGEQFF. CDR3 sequence (DNA): TGTGCCAGCAGTGCGGGACTAGTAGGGTTGGGTGAGCAGTTCTTC. This chain links TRBV6-4 with TRBJ2-1; 8 positions match TRBD2. Per germline, CDR1 MRHNA and CDR2 SNTAGT. J was trimmed by 9 bases and V by 4 bases; bases with no gene match: 11. The CDR3 is 15 amino acids.

With regard to this clonotype: The junction and the germline gene differ at one end; a read error may be behind it. J is TRBJ2-2 and V is TRBV7-7; a weak D match, TRBD2 (5 bases). The germline CDR1 and CDR2 sequences are SSHAT and FNYEAQ (reference sequence). This CDR3 region has 16 residues. CDR3 sequence reads: CASSAGNRWDTGELFF. CDR3 nucleotide sequence: TGTGCTAGCAGCGCCGGGAACCGGTGGGACACCGGGGAGCTGTTTTTT.